These T cell receptor beta chains were read from a single sample in a study of blood T cells in healthy people across ages. In TCRdb, the 5' RACE reads were re-called with MiXCR into one record per CDR3 protein. The profile covers approximately 680,000 distinct CDR3 sequences, with about 34% appearing a single time and approximately 15% taken by the ten largest. The specimen sequenced was blood. Every receptor here comes from a woman over 75 in good health. Both conserved end residues are part of each CDR3. The order of the fields is D gene, V gene, clone size, J gene, CDR3 DNA, CDR3 protein. D genes are given only for firm matches. Clone size appears in some rows only: once, few, many, or a class for an expanded clone.

>TRBD1|TRBV24-1|-|TRBJ2-1
TGTGCCACCAGTGATTTCCGCACAGGGGATGAGCAGTTCTTC
CATSDFRTGDEQFF
>-|TRBV7-2|-|TRBJ1-4
TGTGCCAGCAGCTTAGCATGCGGGAATATTAATGAAAAACTGTTTTTT
CASSLACGNINEKLFF
>TRBD1|TRBV5-1|-|TRBJ2-7
TGCGCCAGCAGCTTTGTGGGGACAGGGGCCTACGAGCAGTACTTC
CASSFVGTGAYEQYF
>TRBD1|TRBV12-3/TRBV12-4|many|TRBJ2-7
TGTGCCAGCAGTTCGACAGGGACCCTAGCCTACGAGCAGTACTTC
CASSSTGTLAYEQYF
>-|TRBV6-5|many|TRBJ1-2
TGTGCCAGCAGTCCGCCCGGGACAACGTATGGAGGCTACACCTTC
CASSPPGTTYGGYTF
>TRBD1|TRBV15|-|TRBJ2-1
TGTGCCACCAGCAGACGAGGGGGACAGGGCCTTGAGCAGTTCTTC
CATSRRGGQGLEQFF
>-|TRBV30|many|TRBJ1-2
TGTGCCTGGAGTGGCAGGGCGGTAGTAGGCTACACCTTC
CAWSGRAVVGYTF
>-|TRBV24-1|many|TRBJ2-7
TGTGCCACCAGTGATACGTCAGGGGCCAAGCCTTGGGAGCAGTACTTC
CATSDTSGAKPWEQYF
>TRBD1|TRBV7-9|few|TRBJ1-5
TGTGCCAGCAGCTCCGGGACAGTCAATCAGCCCCAGCATTTT
CASSSGTVNQPQHF
>-|TRBV7-9|-|TRBJ2-5
TGTGCCACCGGCTGGATGGAGACCCAGTACTTC
CATGWMETQYF
>TRBD1|TRBV27|many|TRBJ2-6
TGTGCCAGCAGTTTATCGAGAGGGGGCAGGGTATATTCTGGGGCCAACGTCCTGACTTTC
CASSLSRGGRVYSGANVLTF
>-|TRBV18|few|TRBJ1-6
TGTGCCAGCTCACCGGTGAAGGGATACTCACCCCTCCACTTT
CASSPVKGYSPLHF
>TRBD1|TRBV18|-|TRBJ1-1
TGTGCCAGCTCCGACAGGGGCCGGAACACTGAAGCTTTCTTT
CASSDRGRNTEAFF
>TRBD1|TRBV29-1|-|TRBJ1-2
TGCAGCGTTGAAGAACCAGGGGGCGCAGGCTACACCTTC
CSVEEPGGAGYTF
>TRBD2|TRBV12-3/TRBV12-4|many|TRBJ2-1
TGTGCCAGCAGACCCCCTAGCGGGAGCTCCTACAATGAGCAGTTCTTC
CASRPPSGSSYNEQFF
>TRBD1|TRBV20-1|-|TRBJ1-3
TGCAGTGCTAGAGGATCCGGGACAGGGGTTGGAAACACCATATATTTT
CSARGSGTGVGNTIYF
>-|TRBV28|few|TRBJ1-4
TGTGCCAGCAGTTTATTTGGTGAAAAACTGTTTTTT
CASSLFGEKLFF
>-|TRBV6-1|-|TRBJ2-1
TGTGCCAGCAATACGATCCCCTACAATGAGCAGGTCTTC
CASNTIPYNEQVF
>-|TRBV5-4|many|TRBJ2-1
TGTGCCAGCAGCTTGGCGGGCGGGGACTACAATGAGCAGTTCTTC
CASSLAGGDYNEQFF
>-|TRBV20-1|-|TRBJ2-5
TGCAGTGCCCCCCGCCGGGGGAACCAAGAGACCCAGTACTTC
CSAPRRGNQETQYF